The rows below give T cell receptor beta chains drawn from one sample of a study of response to subunit inactivated influenza vaccine. TCRdb redid the calling of the RT-PCR reads with MiXCR, one entry per CDR3 protein. The table has roughly 150,000 distinct CDR3 sequences, approximately 10% seen once. Sequenced material: non-naive T cells sorted from PBMCs, taken around seven weeks after vaccination. The source is a man between 50 and 59 years old who received an inactivated influenza vaccine. The conserved cysteine and the conserved F or W are not part of the CDR3 here. The order of the fields is V gene, clone size, J gene, CDR3 protein. Rows give clone size only sometimes, using once, few, many, or a class for an expanded clone.

v_call: TRBV28
clone_size: once
j_call: TRBJ2-5
cdr3_aa: ASSLSGGGTETQY

v_call: TRBV24-1
clone_size: NA
j_call: TRBJ1-6
cdr3_aa: ATSDSPRGSPLH

v_call: TRBV28
clone_size: NA
j_call: TRBJ1-6
cdr3_aa: ASSLGQGYNSPLH

v_call: TRBV5-6
clone_size: many
j_call: TRBJ2-1
cdr3_aa: ASSGQGIGSYNEQF

v_call: TRBV6-5
clone_size: few
j_call: TRBJ1-2
cdr3_aa: ASSYRGGNYGYT

v_call: TRBV18
clone_size: many
j_call: TRBJ1-1
cdr3_aa: ASSLTGTEAF

v_call: TRBV5-1
clone_size: NA
j_call: TRBJ2-7
cdr3_aa: ASSWGRYEQY

v_call: TRBV7-2
clone_size: NA
j_call: TRBJ2-1
cdr3_aa: ASSFASGAVEQF

v_call: TRBV25-1
clone_size: few
j_call: TRBJ1-1
cdr3_aa: ASSEYEGSGDVRAF

v_call: TRBV11-2
clone_size: NA
j_call: TRBJ2-3
cdr3_aa: ASSSLRREPLHTDTQY

v_call: TRBV29-1
clone_size: many
j_call: TRBJ2-3
cdr3_aa: SVSRQRGLTDTQY

v_call: TRBV2
clone_size: many
j_call: TRBJ1-5
cdr3_aa: ASRTLGSGQPQH

v_call: TRBV9
clone_size: few
j_call: TRBJ2-3
cdr3_aa: ASSLRASGGVTQY

v_call: TRBV28
clone_size: NA
j_call: TRBJ2-2
cdr3_aa: ASSSLGGFWDTGELF

v_call: TRBV27
clone_size: few
j_call: TRBJ1-6
cdr3_aa: ASSTDPLGYSPLH

v_call: TRBV12-3/TRBV12-4
clone_size: many
j_call: TRBJ2-4
cdr3_aa: ASSPGRRNIQY

v_call: TRBV29-1
clone_size: few
j_call: TRBJ2-1
cdr3_aa: SVAWTGGSYNEQF

v_call: TRBV5-1
clone_size: few
j_call: TRBJ1-2
cdr3_aa: ASSLGDSDYGYT

v_call: TRBV9
clone_size: NA
j_call: TRBJ1-5
cdr3_aa: ATSRGAPENGQPQH

v_call: TRBV20-1
clone_size: NA
j_call: TRBJ2-7
cdr3_aa: SASPPGLIYEQY

v_call: TRBV5-1
clone_size: many
j_call: TRBJ1-1
cdr3_aa: ASSFDVAGEAF

v_call: TRBV27
clone_size: few
j_call: TRBJ1-5
cdr3_aa: ASSYRANQPQH

v_call: TRBV12-3/TRBV12-4
clone_size: NA
j_call: TRBJ1-5
cdr3_aa: ASSLYGESQPQH

v_call: TRBV12-3/TRBV12-4
clone_size: NA
j_call: TRBJ2-3
cdr3_aa: ASSLTGGKDTQY

v_call: TRBV4-1
clone_size: many
j_call: TRBJ2-7
cdr3_aa: ASSQPGQPYQY

v_call: TRBV29-1
clone_size: NA
j_call: TRBJ2-3
cdr3_aa: SVESGQYTDTQY

v_call: TRBV6-5
clone_size: few
j_call: TRBJ2-5
cdr3_aa: ASSYAASHQETQY

v_call: TRBV10-3
clone_size: many
j_call: TRBJ2-3
cdr3_aa: AISGLAGVSTDTQY

v_call: TRBV5-1
clone_size: NA
j_call: TRBJ1-4
cdr3_aa: ASSPDRGLTNEKLF

v_call: TRBV7-9
clone_size: NA
j_call: TRBJ2-2
cdr3_aa: ASNTGGARNTGELF

v_call: TRBV2
clone_size: few
j_call: TRBJ2-2
cdr3_aa: ASSVRRTSGSTGELF

v_call: TRBV4-2
clone_size: NA
j_call: TRBJ2-5
cdr3_aa: ACSLPQGRETQY

v_call: TRBV5-1
clone_size: NA
j_call: TRBJ2-3
cdr3_aa: ASSPDGYTDTQY

v_call: TRBV4-2
clone_size: few
j_call: TRBJ2-1
cdr3_aa: ASSQDVVAGPHNEQF

v_call: TRBV27
clone_size: many
j_call: TRBJ1-1
cdr3_aa: ASSLWGTETEAF

v_call: TRBV4-1
clone_size: few
j_call: TRBJ1-5
cdr3_aa: ASSQTLGQPQH

v_call: TRBV6-1
clone_size: few
j_call: TRBJ2-7
cdr3_aa: ASSPRQGAAYEQY

v_call: TRBV7-3
clone_size: once
j_call: TRBJ2-2
cdr3_aa: ASSLMLAGPSPGELF

v_call: TRBV5-6
clone_size: NA
j_call: TRBJ2-5
cdr3_aa: ASSPGQGTQY

v_call: TRBV28
clone_size: many
j_call: TRBJ2-7
cdr3_aa: ASSPTNYEQY

v_call: TRBV10-3
clone_size: few
j_call: TRBJ1-1
cdr3_aa: AISEEGVHTEAF

v_call: TRBV27
clone_size: NA
j_call: TRBJ2-7
cdr3_aa: ASSSSPGGYYEQY

v_call: TRBV28
clone_size: NA
j_call: TRBJ2-3
cdr3_aa: ASSLYGGGGDTQY

v_call: TRBV20-1
clone_size: NA
j_call: TRBJ2-7
cdr3_aa: SVDKSNTYEQY

v_call: TRBV7-2
clone_size: NA
j_call: TRBJ1-1
cdr3_aa: ASSIDRTWNTEAF

v_call: TRBV20-1
clone_size: few
j_call: TRBJ2-1
cdr3_aa: SARSGVYRGSVEEQF

v_call: TRBV28
clone_size: NA
j_call: TRBJ2-7
cdr3_aa: ASSRFSLRRAPEQY

v_call: TRBV14
clone_size: few
j_call: TRBJ2-7
cdr3_aa: ASSPGTWAYEQY

v_call: TRBV12-3/TRBV12-4
clone_size: few
j_call: TRBJ2-3
cdr3_aa: ASRSGTSGGTTDTQY

v_call: TRBV10-3
clone_size: NA
j_call: TRBJ2-1
cdr3_aa: AISSGGAGNEQF

v_call: TRBV29-1
clone_size: NA
j_call: TRBJ1-1
cdr3_aa: SVGGINTEAF

v_call: TRBV14
clone_size: few
j_call: TRBJ2-7
cdr3_aa: ASSHRLGQGSDEQY

v_call: TRBV10-3
clone_size: NA
j_call: TRBJ1-5
cdr3_aa: AISESGTQNQPQH

v_call: TRBV7-9
clone_size: many
j_call: TRBJ2-2
cdr3_aa: ASSFGSGELF

v_call: TRBV5-1
clone_size: many
j_call: TRBJ2-3
cdr3_aa: ASRQGQGSTDTQY

v_call: TRBV7-2
clone_size: many
j_call: TRBJ2-7
cdr3_aa: ASSFSGFSSSYEQY

v_call: TRBV5-1
clone_size: few
j_call: TRBJ1-1
cdr3_aa: ASVSRANPTEAF